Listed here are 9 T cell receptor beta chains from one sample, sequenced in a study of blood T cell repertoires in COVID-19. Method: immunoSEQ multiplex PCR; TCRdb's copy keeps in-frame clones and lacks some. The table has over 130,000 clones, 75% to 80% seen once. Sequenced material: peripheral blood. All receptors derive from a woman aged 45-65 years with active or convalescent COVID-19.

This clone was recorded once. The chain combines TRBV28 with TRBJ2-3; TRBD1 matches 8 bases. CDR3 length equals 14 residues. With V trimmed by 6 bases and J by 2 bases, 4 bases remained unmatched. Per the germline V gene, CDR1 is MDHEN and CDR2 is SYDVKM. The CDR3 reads CASRQDRVTDTQYF. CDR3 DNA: TGTGCCAGCAGGCAGGACAGGGTCACAGATACGCAGTATTTT.

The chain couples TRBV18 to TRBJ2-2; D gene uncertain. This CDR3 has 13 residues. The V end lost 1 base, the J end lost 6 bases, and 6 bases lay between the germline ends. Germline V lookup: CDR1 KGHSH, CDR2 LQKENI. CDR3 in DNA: TGTGCCAGCTCACCACGGGCCGCCGGGGAGCTGTTTTTT. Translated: CASSPRAAGELFF.

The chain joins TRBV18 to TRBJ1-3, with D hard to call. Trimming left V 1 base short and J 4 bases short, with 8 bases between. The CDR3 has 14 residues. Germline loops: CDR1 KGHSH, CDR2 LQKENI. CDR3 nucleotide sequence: TGTGCCAGCTCACCACGGGCCACGGGAAACACCATATATTTT. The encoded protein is CASSPRATGNTIYF. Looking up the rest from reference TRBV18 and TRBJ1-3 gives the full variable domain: NAGVMQNPRHLVRRRGQEARLRCSPMKGHSHVYWYRQLPEEGLKFMVYLQKENIIDESGMPKERFSAEFPKEGPSILRIQQVVRGDSAAYFCASSPRATGNTIYFGEGSWLTVV.

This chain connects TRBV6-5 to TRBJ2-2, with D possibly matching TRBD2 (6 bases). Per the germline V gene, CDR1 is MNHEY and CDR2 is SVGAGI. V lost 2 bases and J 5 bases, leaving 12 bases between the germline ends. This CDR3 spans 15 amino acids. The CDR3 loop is CASSYGAGRTGELFF. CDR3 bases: TGTGCCAGCAGTTACGGGGCGGGAAGGACCGGGGAGCTGTTTTTT.

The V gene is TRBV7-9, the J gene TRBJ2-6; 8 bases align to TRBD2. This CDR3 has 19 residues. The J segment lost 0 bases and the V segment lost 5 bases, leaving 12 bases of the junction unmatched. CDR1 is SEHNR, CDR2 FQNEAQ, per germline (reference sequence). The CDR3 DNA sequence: TGTGCCAGCAGCACCGGGGGGGCCCAATTAGACTCTGGGGCCAACGTCCTGACTTTC. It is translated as CASSTGGAQLDSGANVLTF.

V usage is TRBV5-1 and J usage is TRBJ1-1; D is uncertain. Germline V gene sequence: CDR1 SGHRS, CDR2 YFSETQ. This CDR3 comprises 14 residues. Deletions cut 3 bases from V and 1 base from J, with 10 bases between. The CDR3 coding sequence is TGCGCCAGCAGCTCCCGGGAGTCGAACACTGAAGCTTTCTTT. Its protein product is CASSSRESNTEAFF.

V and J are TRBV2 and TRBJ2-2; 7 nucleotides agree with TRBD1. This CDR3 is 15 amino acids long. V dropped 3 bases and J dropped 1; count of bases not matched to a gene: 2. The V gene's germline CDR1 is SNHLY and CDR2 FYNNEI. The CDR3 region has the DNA TGTGCCAGCAGTGAGGGACAGCAGAACACCGGGGAGCTGTTTTTT. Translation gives CASSEGQQNTGELFF.

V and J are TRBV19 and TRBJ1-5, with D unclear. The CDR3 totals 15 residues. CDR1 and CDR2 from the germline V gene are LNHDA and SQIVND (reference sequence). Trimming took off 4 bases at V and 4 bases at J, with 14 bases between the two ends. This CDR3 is CASSSPTRGNQPQHF. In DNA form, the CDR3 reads TGTGCCAGTAGTAGCCCGACTCGCGGGAATCAGCCCCAGCATTTT.

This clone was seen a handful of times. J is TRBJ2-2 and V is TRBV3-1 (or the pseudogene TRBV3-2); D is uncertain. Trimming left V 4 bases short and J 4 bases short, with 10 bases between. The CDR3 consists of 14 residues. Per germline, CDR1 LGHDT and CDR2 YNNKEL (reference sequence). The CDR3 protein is CASSPAPGTGELFF. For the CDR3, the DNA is TGTGCCAGCAGCCCAGCCCCGGGCACCGGGGAGCTGTTTTTT.